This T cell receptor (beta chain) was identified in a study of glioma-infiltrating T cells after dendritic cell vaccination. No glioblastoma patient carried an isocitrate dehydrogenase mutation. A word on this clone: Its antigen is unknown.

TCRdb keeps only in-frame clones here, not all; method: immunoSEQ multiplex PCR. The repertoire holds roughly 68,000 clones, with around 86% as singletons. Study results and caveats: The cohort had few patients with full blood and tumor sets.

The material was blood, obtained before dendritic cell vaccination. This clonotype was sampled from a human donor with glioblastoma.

The CDR3 loop reads CASSLPGHEPYEQYF. DNA for the CDR3: TGTGCCAGCAGCCTACCGGGACACGAACCCTACGAGCAGTACTTC. This chain uses TRBV5-6 with TRBJ2-5; perhaps TRBD1 as D (6 bases). The J call may be faulty, since TRBJ2-7 better matches the DNA end. Germline loops: CDR1 SGHDT, CDR2 YYEEEE. This CDR3 is 15 amino acids long.